This passage covers 25 T cell receptor beta chains from one sample sequenced in a study of blood T cell repertoires in COVID-19. Libraries were prepared by immunoSEQ multiplex PCR; TCRdb keeps only in-frame clonotypes and omits some of them. The data contain fewer than 85,000 clones, about 82% of them singletons. Sequenced material: peripheral blood. The receptors were sampled from a woman older than 75 with active or convalescent COVID-19.

This chain links TRBV6-1 with TRBJ1-4, with D maybe TRBD1 (5 bases). The CDR3 is 16 amino acids. The ends were cut back, 4 bases at V and 7 bases at J, with 19 bases in the middle. CDR1 and CDR2 (germline): MNHNS, SASEGT. The CDR3 DNA is TGTGCCAGCAGTGCGGGAGCTGCAGGGCCCGGTGAAAAACTGTTTTTT. It yields the protein CASSAGAAGPGEKLFF.

J is TRBJ2-7 and V is TRBV27; D not resolved. The CDR3 is 12 amino acids. Germline lookup yields CDR1 MNHEY and CDR2 SMNVEV (reference sequence). Trimming pared 10 bases from V and 3 bases from J, leaving 13 bases between. The CDR3 region is CATGDLSYEQYF. CDR3 nucleotides: TGTGCCACCGGAGACCTCAGCTACGAGCAGTACTTC.

The J gene is TRBJ2-7, the V gene TRBV11-2, with TRBD2 as a possible D gene (7 bases). Germline V lookup: CDR1 SGHAT, CDR2 FQNNGV. V shed 1 base and J shed 2 bases, with 12 bases lying between them. CDR3 size: 15 residues. CDR3 nucleotide sequence: TGTGCCAGCAGCTTAGGCGGGGGCCCAACCTACGAGCAGTACTTC. The encoded protein is CASSLGGGPTYEQYF. Variable domain in full (rest from reference TRBV11-2 and TRBJ2-7): EAGVAQSPRYKIIEKRQSVAFWCNPISGHATLYWYQQILGQGPKLLIQFQNNGVVDDSQLPKDRFSAERLKGVDSTLKIQPAKLEDSAVYLCASSLGGGPTYEQYFGPGTRLTVT.

This chain links TRBV28 with TRBJ1-4, with D possibly TRBD1 on 5 matching bases. CDR1 MDHEN and CDR2 SYDVKM come from the germline V gene. The CDR3 length is 16 residues. Trimming took 6 bases from V and 0 from J, leaving 14 bases between them. CDR3 DNA sequence: TGTGCCAGCAGCTTAGGACATAAGGCAACTAATGAAAAACTGTTTTTT. Its protein is CASSLGHKATNEKLFF.

This chain joins TRBV9 and TRBJ2-1; D is possibly TRBD1 (5 bases). The CDR3 is 13 amino acids. Germline V lookup: CDR1 SGDLS, CDR2 YYNGEE. V was pared by 5 bases and J by 8 bases, with 14 bases between. The CDR3 coding sequence is TGTGCCAGCAGTGCTCTCATGGGGCATGAGCAGTTCTTC. It codes for CASSALMGHEQFF.

V is TRBV6-4 and J is TRBJ1-6, with TRBD1 identical over 7 bases. Trimming cost V 0 bases and J 8 bases; bases outside gene matches: 7. The CDR3 spans 16 residues. The germline CDR1 and CDR2 sequences are MRHNA and SNTAGT. This chain's CDR3 is CASSDSGRGMDSPLHF. The CDR3 nucleotides are TGTGCCAGCAGTGACTCTGGCAGGGGGATGGATTCACCCCTCCACTTT.

This chain connects TRBV7-9 to TRBJ2-3; TRBD1 aligns across 8 bases. The CDR3 contains 15 residues. V trimming: 11 bases; J trimming: 3 bases; junction bases outside the gene matches: 13. From germline, CDR1 is SEHNR and CDR2 FQNEAQ (reference sequence). The CDR3 reads CAGKNPGQGTDTQYF. The CDR3 coding sequence is TGTGCCGGCAAAAACCCCGGACAGGGAACAGATACGCAGTATTTT.

The chain uses TRBV5-1 and TRBJ1-1, with D unresolved. The germline gives CDR1 SGHRS, CDR2 YFSETQ. Between the trimmed V and J ends, which lost 4 bases and 0 bases, there was a span of 13 bases. CDR3 size: 15 residues. This CDR3 is CASSRVVGLNTEAFF. The DNA of the CDR3 is TGCGCCAGCAGCCGGGTTGTAGGTTTGAACACTGAAGCTTTCTTT.

The chain uses TRBV28 and TRBJ2-2, with D possibly matching TRBD2 (6 bases). The CDR3 consists of 15 residues. CDR1 is MDHEN and CDR2 is SYDVKM in the germline V gene. V lost 6 bases, J lost 5 bases, and 16 bases lay in between. The CDR3 protein is CASRLGKGRTGELFF. DNA of the CDR3: TGTGCCAGCAGGTTAGGTAAAGGGAGGACCGGGGAGCTGTTTTTT.

CDR3 sequence reads: CASSGQGFGNTEAFF. The CDR3 DNA follows: TGTGCCAGTAGTGGACAGGGGTTTGGTAACACTGAAGCTTTCTTT. V is TRBV19 and J is TRBJ1-1; 9 bases agree with TRBD1. The V gene's germline CDR1 is LNHDA and CDR2 SQIVND (reference sequence). The CDR3 is 15 residues long. After removal of 5 bases from V and 2 bases from J, the junction contained 6 bases not matched to a gene.

In its sample, this clone ranks as medium-sized. This chain joins TRBV6-1 and TRBJ1-1; D ambiguous. The CDR3 is made up of 16 amino acids. Germline CDR1 reads MNHNS; CDR2 reads SASEGT. V lost 1 base, J lost 4 bases, and 16 bases lay in between. This chain's CDR3 is CASSEVMTSRRTEAFF. The CDR3 DNA is TGTGCCAGCAGTGAAGTAATGACATCTCGGCGCACTGAAGCTTTCTTT.

There are a few counts of this clone. The rearrangement joins TRBV6-2 or TRBV6-3 to TRBJ1-1, with a tentative D call TRBD1 (6 bases). The CDR3 consists of 12 residues. V lost 2 bases and J 11 bases, leaving 12 bases between the germline ends. CDR1 is MNHEY and CDR2 is SVGEGT in the germline V gene. The CDR3 reads CASSYHQGSAFF. The CDR3 DNA follows: TGTGCCAGCAGTTACCATCAGGGGAGTGCTTTCTTT.

For the CDR3, the DNA is TGTGCCAGCAGCTTACCCGGGACAGGGTCCTACGAGCAGTACTTC. Translation gives CASSLPGTGSYEQYF. V and J are TRBV5-4 and TRBJ2-7; 9 bases match TRBD1. V dropped 2 bases and J dropped 1; count of bases not matched to a gene: 4. Germline V gene data show CDR1 as SGHNT and CDR2 as YYREEE (reference sequence). This CDR3 has 15 residues.

In this sample, this clone turned up a few times. The V gene is TRBV28, the J gene TRBJ2-7, with D possibly matching TRBD2 (5 bases). The CDR3 has 12 amino acids. Germline-derived CDR1 and CDR2 are MDHEN and SYDVKM. V lost 4 bases to trimming and J lost 4 bases, with 8 bases between them. Here the CDR3 reads CASSSGEYEQYF. Here the CDR3 DNA reads TGTGCCAGCAGTTCTGGGGAGTACGAGCAGTACTTC.

This chain connects TRBV5-6 to TRBJ2-3; tentative D call: TRBD1 (6 bases). The CDR3 spans 14 residues. Per germline, CDR1 SGHDT and CDR2 YYEEEE. V lost 6 bases and J lost 4, with 15 bases in between. The CDR3 DNA reads TGTGCCAGCAACATAGGGGGTATTCCAGATACGCAGTATTTT. This codes for CASNIGGIPDTQYF.

The chain is built from TRBV27 and TRBJ1-2; D unresolved. CDR1 is MNHEY, CDR2 SMNVEV, per germline (reference sequence). The V end was cut by 5 bases, the J end by 4 bases, with 17 bases between. The CDR3 runs to 15 residues. CDR3 residues: CASSPLGASGYGYTF. Here the CDR3 DNA reads TGTGCCAGCAGTCCACTCGGTGCGAGCGGCTATGGCTACACCTTC.

This clone has more than one count but fewer than ten. The rearrangement uses TRBV7-3 and TRBJ1-2, with D unresolved. Trimming stripped 5 bases from V and 8 bases from J, with 21 bases between. Germline V gene sequence: CDR1 SGHTA, CDR2 FQGTGA. CDR3 size: 15 residues. CDR3 region: CASSPNGAPTVGYTF. CDR3 DNA sequence: TGTGCCAGCAGCCCCAACGGAGCTCCCACGGTGGGCTACACCTTC.

This clone appeared once. The J gene is TRBJ2-1, the V gene TRBV2; 11 bases are shared with TRBD1. The CDR3 sequence is 13 residues long. Germline trimming cut 10 bases from V and 8 bases from J; bases unmatched to any gene: 7. Looked up from germline, CDR1 is SNHLY and CDR2 is FYNNEI. The CDR3 DNA is TGTGCCACCAAGGGACAGGGGGGGGATGAGCAGTTCTTC. It specifies CATKGQGGDEQFF.

This chain connects TRBV5-8 to TRBJ1-1, with TRBD1 matching 9 bases. V lost 2 bases, J lost 0 bases, and 2 bases stayed unmatched. This CDR3 is built from 15 residues. The germline gives CDR1 SGHTS, CDR2 YDEGEE. The CDR3 sequence is CASSLQGALNTEAFF. CDR3 in DNA: TGTGCCAGCAGCTTACAGGGGGCGCTGAACACTGAAGCTTTCTTT.

This sequence joins TRBV28 and TRBJ2-4, with 7 bases fitting TRBD1. The CDR3 length is 15 residues. V lost 4 bases to trimming and J lost 4 bases; unmatched junction nucleotides: 7. Germline V gene data show CDR1 as MDHEN and CDR2 as SYDVKM. The CDR3 sequence: CASSYRDSHKNIQYF. CDR3 coding DNA: TGTGCCAGCAGTTATCGGGACAGCCATAAAAACATTCAGTACTTC.

V usage is TRBV7-9 and J usage is TRBJ2-1, with a weak D call TRBD2 (5 bases). The CDR3 covers 13 residues. The V gene's germline CDR1 is SEHNR and CDR2 FQNEAQ (reference sequence). V was clipped by 2 bases and J by 9 bases, with 11 bases between them. Written as DNA, the CDR3 is TGTGCCAGCAGCTTATCGGCTAGCACTGAGCAGTTCTTC. Translated, it gives CASSLSASTEQFF. The variable domain in full, completed from reference TRBV7-9 and TRBJ2-1, reads DTGVSQNPRHKITKRGQNVTFRCDPISEHNRLYWYRQTLGQGPEFLTYFQNEAQLEKSRLLSDRFSAERPKGSFSTLEIQRTEQGDSAMYLCASSLSASTEQFFGPGTRLTVL.

V and J are TRBV28 and TRBJ1-5; D not resolved. This CDR3 is 15 amino acids long. Germline CDR1 and CDR2: MDHEN and SYDVKM. The V and J ends lost 6 bases and 0 bases respectively, with 12 bases between them. CDR3 sequence: CASRLRGYSNQPQHF. DNA for the CDR3: TGTGCCAGCAGATTACGGGGATATAGCAATCAGCCCCAGCATTTT. Using reference TRBV28 and TRBJ1-5 for the parts outside the CDR3, the full variable domain is DVKVTQSSRYLVKRTGEKVFLECVQDMDHENMFWYRQDPGLGLRLIYFSYDVKMKEKGDIPEGYSVSREKKERFSLILESASTNQTSMYLCASRLRGYSNQPQHFGDGTRLSIL.

The chain is built from TRBV5-1 and TRBJ2-5, with D possibly TRBD1 on 5 matching bases. The V end lost 2 bases, the J end lost 1 base, and 6 bases lay between the germline ends. Germline V gene lookup returns CDR1 SGHRS and CDR2 YFSETQ. The CDR3 is 13 amino acids. For the CDR3, the DNA is TGCGCCAGCAGCTTCACAGGCCAAGAGACCCAGTACTTC. Residues: CASSFTGQETQYF.

The CDR3 is CASSYRGSYTDTQYF. As DNA, the CDR3 is TGTGCCAGCAGTTACCGCGGGTCGTACACAGATACGCAGTATTTT. The chain combines TRBV6-2 or TRBV6-3 with TRBJ2-3; possibly TRBD2 for D (5 bases). V dropped 2 bases and J dropped 2 bases, with 11 bases sitting between them. The CDR3 sequence is 15 residues long. Germline V gives CDR1 MNHEY, CDR2 SVGEGT.

J is TRBJ1-5 and V is TRBV28; D gene ambiguous. V lost 2 bases and J 6 bases, leaving 14 bases between the germline ends. Germline values: CDR1 MDHEN, CDR2 SYDVKM. CDR3 length equals 15 residues. The CDR3 protein is CASSLVAVIGQPQHF. CDR3 in DNA: TGTGCCAGCAGTTTAGTGGCGGTAATTGGTCAGCCCCAGCATTTT. The whole variable domain, remainder taken from reference TRBV28 and TRBJ1-5, is DVKVTQSSRYLVKRTGEKVFLECVQDMDHENMFWYRQDPGLGLRLIYFSYDVKMKEKGDIPEGYSVSREKKERFSLILESASTNQTSMYLCASSLVAVIGQPQHFGDGTRLSIL.